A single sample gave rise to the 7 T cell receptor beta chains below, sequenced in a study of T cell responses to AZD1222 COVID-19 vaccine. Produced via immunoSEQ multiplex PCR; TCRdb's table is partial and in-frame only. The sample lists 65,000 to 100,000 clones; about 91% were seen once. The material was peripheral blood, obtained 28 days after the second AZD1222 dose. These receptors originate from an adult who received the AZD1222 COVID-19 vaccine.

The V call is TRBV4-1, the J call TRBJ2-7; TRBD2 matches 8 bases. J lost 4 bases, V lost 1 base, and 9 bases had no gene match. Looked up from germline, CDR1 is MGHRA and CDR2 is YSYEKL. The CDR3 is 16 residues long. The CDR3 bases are TGCGCCAGCAGCCAAGGACTAGCGCATCTTAGGTACGAGCAGTACTTC. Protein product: CASSQGLAHLRYEQYF.

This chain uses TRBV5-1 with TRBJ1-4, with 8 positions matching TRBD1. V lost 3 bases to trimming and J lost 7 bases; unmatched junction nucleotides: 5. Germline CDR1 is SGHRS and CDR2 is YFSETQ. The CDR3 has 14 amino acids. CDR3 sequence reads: CASSSDRASEKLFF. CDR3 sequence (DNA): TGCGCCAGCAGCTCGGACAGGGCTAGTGAAAAACTGTTTTTT.

Here the CDR3 reads CASSPDGSGTGELFF. As DNA, the CDR3 is TGTGCCAGCAGCCCAGATGGGTCGGGAACCGGGGAGCTGTTTTTT. The chain is built from TRBV11-2 and TRBJ2-2; the D gene is possibly TRBD2 (5 bases). Germline V lookup: CDR1 SGHAT, CDR2 FQNNGV. The V and J ends lost 5 bases and 5 bases respectively, with 15 bases between them. This CDR3 comprises 15 residues.

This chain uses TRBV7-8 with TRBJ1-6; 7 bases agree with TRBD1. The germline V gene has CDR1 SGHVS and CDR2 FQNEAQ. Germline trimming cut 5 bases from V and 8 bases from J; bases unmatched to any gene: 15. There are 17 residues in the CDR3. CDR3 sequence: CASSHQGTQGWHSPLHF. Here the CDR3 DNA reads TGTGCCAGCAGCCACCAAGGAACACAGGGGTGGCATTCACCCCTCCACTTT.

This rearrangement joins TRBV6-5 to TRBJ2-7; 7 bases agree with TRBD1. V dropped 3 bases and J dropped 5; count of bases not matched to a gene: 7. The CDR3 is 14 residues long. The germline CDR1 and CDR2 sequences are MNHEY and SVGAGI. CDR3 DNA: TGTGCCAGCAGTTATGGTTCAGGGGGTAACGAGCAGTACTTC. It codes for CASSYGSGGNEQYF.

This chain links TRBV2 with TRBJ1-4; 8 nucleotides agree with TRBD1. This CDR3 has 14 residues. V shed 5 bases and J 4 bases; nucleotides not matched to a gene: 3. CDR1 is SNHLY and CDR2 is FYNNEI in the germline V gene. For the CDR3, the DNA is TGTGCCAGCAGTAAAGGACAGGGTAATGAAAAACTGTTTTTT. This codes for CASSKGQGNEKLFF.

The CDR3 here is CAWSLTGGNEKLFF. CDR3 coding DNA: TGTGCCTGGAGTTTGACAGGGGGCAATGAAAAACTGTTTTTT. The chain joins TRBV30 to TRBJ1-4; 10 bases match TRBD1. The CDR3 runs to 14 residues. J gave up 5 bases and V 2 bases, and 2 bases lay outside the gene matches. Germline values: CDR1 GTSNPN, CDR2 SVGIG (reference sequence).